Listed here are 10 T cell receptor beta chains from one sample, sequenced in a study of T cell responses to AZD1222 COVID-19 vaccine. The data were produced by immunoSEQ multiplex PCR, yet TCRdb's version contains in-frame clones alone and is incomplete. The table has more than 75,000 clones, more than 85% seen once; the top ten hold roughly 8%. The sample in question was peripheral blood, obtained 28 days after the second AZD1222 dose. The receptors shown here come from an adult who received the AZD1222 COVID-19 vaccine.

The chain carries TRBV5-5 and TRBJ2-5; 7 bases line up with TRBD1. The CDR3 spans 14 residues. Germline CDR1 reads SGHKS; CDR2 reads YYEKEE (reference sequence). V trimming: 1 base; J trimming: 5 bases; junction bases outside the gene matches: 5. The CDR3 region is CASSLYVGQETQYF. In DNA, the CDR3 is TGTGCCAGCAGCTTGTATGTGGGACAGGAGACCCAGTACTTC.

This chain connects TRBV6-5 to TRBJ2-7; 15 bases are shared with TRBD2. The CDR3 consists of 13 residues. V lost 10 bases to trimming and J lost 5 bases; unmatched junction nucleotides: 3. CDR1 and CDR2 (germline): MNHEY, SVGAGI. This chain's CDR3 is CATGLAGGDEQYF. CDR3 bases: TGTGCCACGGGACTAGCGGGAGGAGACGAGCAGTACTTC.

This clone is a singleton in its sample. The chain employs TRBV29-1 and TRBJ2-7, with 11 positions matching TRBD2. With 5 bases clipped from V and 6 bases from J, the junction kept 6 bases outside the gene matches. The CDR3 is made up of 13 amino acids. From germline, CDR1 is SQVTM and CDR2 ANQGSEA. The CDR3 sequence is CSVSTSGRGEQYF. CDR3 nucleotide sequence: TGCAGCGTTTCCACTAGCGGGAGAGGCGAGCAGTACTTC.

The V gene is TRBV7-8, the J gene TRBJ2-2; 8 bases line up with TRBD2. The V gene end was trimmed by 5 bases and the J gene end by 0 bases; junction bases not matched to a gene: 11. The CDR3 contains 18 residues. Germline CDR1 reads SGHVS; CDR2 reads FQNEAQ. DNA for the CDR3: TGTGCCAGCAGCCGAGGACTAGCTCTAAATCCGAACACCGGGGAGCTGTTTTTT. This codes for CASSRGLALNPNTGELFF.

The CDR3 bases are TGTGCCAGCAGTTACAGGGGGACAGGGAAGAGCGAGCAGTACTTC. Translation: CASSYRGTGKSEQYF. V gene TRBV6-5 combines with J gene TRBJ2-7, with 9 bases fitting TRBD1. Germline V gene data show CDR1 as MNHEY and CDR2 as SVGAGI. The length of the CDR3 is 15 residues. Germline trimming cut 2 bases from V and 6 bases from J; bases unmatched to any gene: 8.

The rearrangement joins TRBV6-6 to TRBJ2-7, with D maybe TRBD1 (6 bases). V lost 9 bases to trimming and J lost 4 bases, with 19 bases between them. CDR3 length: 14 residues. Germline values: CDR1 MNHNY, CDR2 SVGAGI (reference sequence). The CDR3 is CASHRDTNSYEQYF. The CDR3 DNA follows: TGTGCCAGTCACCGGGACACGAATTCTTACGAGCAGTACTTC.

The genes are TRBV5-1 and TRBJ1-4; the D gene is possibly TRBD1 (5 bases). Trimming removed 4 bases at V and 4 bases at J, with 11 bases between. The CDR3 loop spans 14 amino acids. Germline lookup yields CDR1 SGHRS and CDR2 YFSETQ. In DNA, the CDR3 is TGCGCCAGCAGCGATGGACATTTTAATGAAAAACTGTTTTTT. Translation gives CASSDGHFNEKLFF. The variable domain in full, completed from reference TRBV5-1 and TRBJ1-4, reads KAGVTQTPRYLIKTRGQQVTLSCSPISGHRSVSWYQQTPGQGLQFLFEYFSETQRNKGNFPGRFSGRQFSNSRSEMNVSTLELGDSALYLCASSDGHFNEKLFFGSGTQLSVL.

The chain joins TRBV23-1 to TRBJ2-7, with D perhaps matching TRBD2 (5 bases). TRBV23-1 carries the ORF label, with uncertain function. This CDR3 region has 14 residues. Trimming left V 0 bases short and J 3 bases short, with 9 bases between. For the CDR3, the DNA is TGCGCCAGCAGTCAATCACTCGGGGACTACGAGCAGTACTTC. Translated, it gives CASSQSLGDYEQYF.

The rearrangement uses TRBV27 and TRBJ2-7; tentatively, D is TRBD2 (5 bases). V gave up 6 bases and J gave up 5 bases, with 14 bases separating them. Germline assignment: CDR1 MNHEY and CDR2 SMNVEV (reference sequence). The CDR3 runs to 13 residues. The CDR3: CASRRHEGNEQYF. CDR3 coding DNA: TGTGCCAGCAGACGACACGAGGGTAACGAGCAGTACTTC.

This chain uses TRBV11-3 with TRBJ2-2; 7 bases agree with TRBD2. After removal of 1 base from V and 0 bases from J, the junction contained 2 bases not matched to a gene. This CDR3 region has 16 residues. The germline CDR1 and CDR2 sequences are SGHNT and YENEEA. CDR3 protein: CASSLGLAANTGELFF. The CDR3 DNA follows: TGTGCCAGCAGCTTAGGGCTAGCGGCGAACACCGGGGAGCTGTTTTTT.